This T cell receptor (beta chain) was sequenced during a study of blood T cell repertoires in COVID-19 (dated by TCRdb to about 2020). With respect to the entire study: The collaborator samples originated in the United States, Italy and Spain and spanned the acute and convalescent phases of COVID-19. Where available, HLA class I and class II types were taken from metadata supplied by the sample provider and were not determined by assay-based typing. Deeply sampled blood TCRbeta repertoires from subjects exposed to, actively infected with, or recovered from COVID-19 were included in the dataset. The material from the prospective study consisted of cDNA or gDNA derived from T cells, B-cell-depleted T cells, or PBMCs. The repertoires were released in a freely available public database intended as a resource for research on the immune response to SARS-CoV-2. Samples were obtained from the ongoing ImmuneRACE study (first 160 participants) and from 1,254 subjects provided by 6 global collaborators. Nearly every sample came with metadata listing a de-identified subject ID, COVID-19 status, age in years and sex.

The collaborating institutions used their own protocols to collect whole blood in K2EDTA tubes. Collaborator samples were shipped for TCRbeta analysis as frozen whole blood, isolated PBMCs, or DNA extracted from either sample type. TCRbeta CDR3 regions were amplified from genomic DNA using the immunoSEQ Assay, a bias-controlled multiplex PCR. The paper's data handling went like this. Nucleated cell counts per sample were estimated from amplification of reference gene primers within the assay. Sequence reads were collapsed and filtered to measure the absolute abundance of every unique TCRbeta CDR3 rearrangement. Productive Simpson clonality was computed per sample as the square root of Simpson's diversity index over productive rearrangements. The clones in this table, taken by TCRdb from immuneACCESS, are in-frame only. Not every clone is retained; where verified, under half of the shortfall comes from an unresolved V gene, and the cause of the rest is unknown. V and J calls and clone size come straight from that table; D and trimming were deduced from the DNA. Here the sample has 50,000 or so clones; approximately 88% occur a single time. Around 53% of the sample is held by the ten biggest clonotypes.

Concerning this clone: The target of this receptor is not known. Per-base qualities were not stored, and no clone one base away is much larger.

There are 13 amino acids in the CDR3, from cysteine to phenylalanine inclusive. Of the read, only the CDR3 DNA is kept; its 39 bases are in frame from base 1. A distance of 7 bases separates the germline ends of V and J, which lose 4 bases and 3 bases respectively. CDR1 KGHDR and CDR2 SFDVKD are derived from the germline V gene. Points the paper makes about the study in general: Clinical and demographic metadata were provided uncurated, with the amount varying by source and participant.

The rearrangement combines TRBV24-1 with TRBJ2-3; the D gene lacks a confident call. Sequenced input: peripheral blood. The TCR originated in a man aged 65 to 79 with acute or convalescent COVID-19. The nucleotide sequence is TGTGCCACCAGTGACCCGTATACAGATACGCAGTATTTT. Its product reads: CATSDPYTDTQYF.